This T cell receptor (beta chain) was identified in a study of blood T cell repertoires in COVID-19. Study-wide context: The United States, Italy and Spain supplied acute and convalescent COVID-19 samples. T cells, B-cell-depleted T cells, or PBMCs supplied cDNA or gDNA.

This CDR3 spans 14 amino acids. The ends were cut back, 5 bases at V and 1 base at J, with 11 bases in the middle. Per the germline V gene, CDR1 is LNHDA and CDR2 is SQIVND (reference sequence). Authors' analysis steps: For nucleated cells, counts were estimated from reference gene primer amplification. Here immunoSEQ multiplex PCR was the method, and the copy in TCRdb shows in-frame clones only, minus some. That table is the source of V, J and clone size, and D and trimming were worked out from the DNA. The sample shows 380,000 or so clones, over 75% of them seen only once. The sample consisted of PBMCs or T cells enriched from blood (not recorded which). The sequence was collected from a woman in her thirties or forties with acute COVID-19. The rearrangement joins TRBV19 to TRBJ1-2, with D uncertain. Here the CDR3 reads CASSVPPVNYGYTF. As DNA, the CDR3 is TGTGCCAGTAGTGTCCCTCCGGTTAACTATGGCTACACCTTC. The full variable domain, rest sourced from reference TRBV19 and TRBJ1-2, is DGGITQSPKYLFRKEGQNVTLSCEQNLNHDAMYWYRQDPGQGLRLIYYSQIVNDFQKGDIAEGYSVSREKKESFPLTVTSAQKNPTAFYLCASSVPPVNYGYTFGSGTRLTVV.